Below, one T cell receptor (beta chain) is given with its context. Its antigen is still unknown. No base quality values were provided; no much bigger clone lies one nucleotide off. The CDR3 contains 13 residues, cysteine and phenylalanine counted. Of the read, only the CDR3 DNA is kept; its 39 bases are in frame from base 1. The germline V gene yields SNHLY for CDR1 and FYNNEI for CDR2. V is reduced by 3 bases and J by 1 base, leaving a spacing of 7 bases between them. Donors were a few dozen systemically healthy Caucasian individuals from Russia aged roughly 6 to 100 years. Each donor gave ten milliliters of peripheral blood, drawn into EDTA-treated Vacutainer tubes. PBMCs were isolated by Ficoll-Paque density-gradient centrifugation, with at least 7 million obtained per sample. Trizol reagent was used to extract total RNA from the PBMCs, yielding at least 6 micrograms per sample. For every donor, flow cytometry on a PBMC aliquot measured the percentage of naive CD45RAhigh/CD27high T cells.

Receptor amplification or capture employed 5' RACE. Sequencing was performed on an Illumina HiSeq 2500. The second PCR ran for about 6 to 12 cycles and used a J-beta primer mix along with a sample-barcoded 5' primer. A unique molecular identifier was introduced onto each TCR beta cDNA molecule by a template-switch 5' adaptor carrying 12 random nucleotides. At least 2.5 million CDR3-containing paired-end reads were obtained from each sample. The Mint cDNA synthesis kit, primed by a TRBC-specific oligonucleotide, was used to synthesize first-strand cDNA from all RNA. All cDNA was treated with uracil-DNA glycosylase and then went through a first 18-cycle PCR with the universal primers M1SS and BC2_uni_R. The paper's data handling went like this. Each sample was normalized by randomly selecting 1 million high-quality reads, each carrying a distinct molecular identifier. Instead of being binned into consensus sequences, reads that shared molecular identifiers were thrown out. MiTCR, set to a Q25 quality threshold and the strictest error-elimination algorithm, was used for CDR3 identification, clonotype clustering and error correction. A nonparametric unseen species model with Euler transformation was used to estimate a lower bound on total TCR beta diversity. Clones were called with MiXCR by TCRdb after fastp trimmed the public reads at Q25, and only in-frame beta chains were retained. CDR3 protein sequences are deduplicated, and each keeps its most common genes and DNA. None of the V and J calls come from the authors' own analysis; TCRdb made them. In all, the sample holds approximately 780,000 distinct CDR3 sequences, and roughly 25% of those were seen once. Approximately 2.9% of the sample is held by the ten biggest clonotypes.

The sample is drawn from a study of blood T cells in healthy people across ages (dated by TCRdb to the mid-2010s). Study-wide context: Template switching captured roughly one uniquely barcoded TCR beta cDNA molecule per two T cells in model experiments. The study measured age-related changes in TCR beta repertoire diversity using deep sequencing normalized with unique cDNA molecular identifiers. Donors were grouped into four age groups: young (average 16 years), middle-aged (less than 40), aged (roughly 62) and long-lived (roughly 80). The study analyzed two additional independent replicas of 1 million unique cDNA reads from the same blood draw for two donors, one aged 18 to 30 and one aged 80 or older. The research as a whole found: Estimates of total diversity from one million sequenced T cells were regarded as lower bounds and underestimates. There was a strong correlation between observed TCR beta diversity and the percentage of naive T cells measured by flow cytometry. Compared with the aged group, the long-lived group had more naive CD4+ T cells, fewer expanded clones and increased TCR diversity, suggesting age selection. Because the CMV infection status of the donors was unknown, age-related changes in expanded clonotypes may potentially have been confounded. Conclusive comparison of naive and antigen-experienced compartments was prevented by the profiling of bulk unsorted PBMCs. Observed TCR beta diversity per million T cells fell roughly linearly with age, and a significant reduction was already apparent by age approximately 40.

Another study also made use of these data, one on T cells of mothers and their children. As that second study puts it: Nine systemically healthy Caucasian individuals served as donors, namely three mothers together with their six children. cDNA synthesis used all of the extracted RNA, with approximately 1.4 ug of RNA in each 15 ul reaction. In the second PCR, the M1S primer introduced both the sample barcodes and 2-4 random nucleotides. More than 8 million TCR beta CDR3 reads were obtained from each mother, and about 3 million reads were obtained from each child. Thymic selection similarly shapes TCR recombination output in related and unrelated pairs, with minor effect from inherited differences. Normalized repertoire overlap was always found to be slightly, but never significantly, higher in related mother-child pairs than in unrelated mother-child pairs. Persistent microchimeric T cell clones were not detected, at a sensitivity of approximately 100 clones per million clonotypes. To look for features that set related mother-child pairs apart from unrelated individuals, the researchers ran deep NGS to compare the TCR beta repertoires of mothers and children. The mean age was about 40 +/- 4 years for the mothers and roughly 11 +/- 4 years for the children. After adapter ligation with NEBNext reagents, the libraries were sequenced on Illumina HiSeq 2000 with 100+100 nt paired-end reads. To prevent cross-contamination, the mother and child libraries were prepared one month apart and sequenced in separate runs. Between roughly 500,000 and 2,300,000 distinct TCR beta clonotypes were identified per donor. Naive TCR beta clonotypes were estimated from low-frequency clonotypes matched to each donor's FACS-determined naive share, without sorting.

The sequence links TRBV2 to TRBJ2-7, with the D gene possibly TRBD1 or TRBD2, each one fitting 5 bases. The clonotype originates from a boy between 10 and 17 years old in good health. Sequencing used blood. Read as DNA, the sequence is TGTGCCAGCAGTGACTGGGGGTCCTACGAGCAGTACTTC. Protein translation: CASSDWGSYEQYF.